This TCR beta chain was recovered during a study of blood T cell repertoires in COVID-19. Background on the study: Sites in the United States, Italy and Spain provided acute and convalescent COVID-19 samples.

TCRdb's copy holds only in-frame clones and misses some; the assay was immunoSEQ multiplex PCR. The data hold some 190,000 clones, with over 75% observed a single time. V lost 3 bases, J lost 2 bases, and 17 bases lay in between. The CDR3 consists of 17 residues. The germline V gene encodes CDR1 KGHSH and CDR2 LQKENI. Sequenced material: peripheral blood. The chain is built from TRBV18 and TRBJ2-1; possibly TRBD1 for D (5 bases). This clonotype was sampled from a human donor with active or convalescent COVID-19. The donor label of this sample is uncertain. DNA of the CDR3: TGTGCCAGCTCACCGCCTATTGGTTCAGGGCCCTACAATGAGCAGTTCTTC. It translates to CASSPPIGSGPYNEQFF.